This TCR beta chain originates from a study of blood T cell repertoires in COVID-19. About the research overall: PBMCs, B-cell-depleted T cells, or T cells were the source of the cDNA or gDNA that made up the material.

CDR1 and CDR2 (germline): SEHNR, FQNEAQ (reference sequence). The ends lost 1 base at V and 5 bases at J; junction bases unmatched: 15. CDR3 length: 18 residues. Using immunoSEQ multiplex PCR, the repertoire was profiled, and TCRdb retains in-frame clones only, with some absent. Of hundreds of thousands of clones listed, around 84% are singletons. The sequence was obtained from a human donor in a cohort sampled during active COVID-19. The chain joins TRBV7-9 to TRBJ2-5, with 8 nucleotides matching TRBD2. Sequencing was carried out using peripheral blood. CDR3 residues: CASSLGDGASGSFETQYF. CDR3 DNA sequence: TGTGCCAGCAGCTTAGGGGATGGGGCCAGCGGGAGTTTCGAGACCCAGTACTTC. Based on the CDR3 plus reference TRBV7-9 and TRBJ2-5, the full variable domain is DTGVSQNPRHKITKRGQNVTFRCDPISEHNRLYWYRQTLGQGPEFLTYFQNEAQLEKSRLLSDRFSAERPKGSFSTLEIQRTEQGDSAMYLCASSLGDGASGSFETQYFGPGTRLLVL.